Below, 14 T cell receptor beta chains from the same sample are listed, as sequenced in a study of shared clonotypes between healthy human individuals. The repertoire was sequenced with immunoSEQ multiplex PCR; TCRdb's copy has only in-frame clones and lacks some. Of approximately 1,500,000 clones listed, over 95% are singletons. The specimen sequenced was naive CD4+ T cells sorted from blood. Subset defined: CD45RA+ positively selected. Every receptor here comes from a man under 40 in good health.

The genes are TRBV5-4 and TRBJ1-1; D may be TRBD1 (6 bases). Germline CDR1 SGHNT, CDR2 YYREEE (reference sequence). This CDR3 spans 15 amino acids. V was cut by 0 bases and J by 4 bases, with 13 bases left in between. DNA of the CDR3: TGTGCCAGCAGCTTGGTGGGGGCCGGGGGCACTGAAGCTTTCTTT. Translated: CASSLVGAGGTEAFF.

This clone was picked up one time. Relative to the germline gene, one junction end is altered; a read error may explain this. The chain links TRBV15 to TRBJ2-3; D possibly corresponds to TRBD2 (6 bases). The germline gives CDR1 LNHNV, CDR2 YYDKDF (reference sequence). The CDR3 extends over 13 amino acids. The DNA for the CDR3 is TGTGCCACCAGCAATCGGGAGCCGGTGATACGGAATTTT. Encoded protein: CATSNREPVIRNF.

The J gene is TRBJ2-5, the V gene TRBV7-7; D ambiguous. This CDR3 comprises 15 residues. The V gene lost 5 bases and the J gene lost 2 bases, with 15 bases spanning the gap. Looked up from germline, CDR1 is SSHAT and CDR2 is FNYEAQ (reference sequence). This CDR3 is CASSPSLAVQETQYF. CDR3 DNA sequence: TGTGCCAGCAGCCCCAGCTTAGCTGTTCAAGAGACCCAGTACTTC.

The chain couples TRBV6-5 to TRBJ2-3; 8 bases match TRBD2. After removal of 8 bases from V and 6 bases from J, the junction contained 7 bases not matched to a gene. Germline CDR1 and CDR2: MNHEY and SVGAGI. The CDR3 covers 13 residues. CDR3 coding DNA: TGTGCCAGCGGAGCGGGAGCCATGGATACGCAGTATTTT. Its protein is CASGAGAMDTQYF.

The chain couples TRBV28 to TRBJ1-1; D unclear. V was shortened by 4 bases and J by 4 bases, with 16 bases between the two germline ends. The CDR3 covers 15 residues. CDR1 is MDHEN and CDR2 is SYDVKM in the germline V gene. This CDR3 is CASSSPGLPFTEAFF. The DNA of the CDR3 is TGTGCCAGCAGTTCCCCTGGGTTGCCCTTCACTGAAGCTTTCTTT.

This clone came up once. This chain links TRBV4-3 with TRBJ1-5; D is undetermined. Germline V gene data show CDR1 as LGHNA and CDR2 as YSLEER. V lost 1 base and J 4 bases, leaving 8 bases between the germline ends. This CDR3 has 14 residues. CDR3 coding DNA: TGCGCCAGCAGCCAAGGGTTAAGGAATCAGCCCCAGCATTTT. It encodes CASSQGLRNQPQHF.

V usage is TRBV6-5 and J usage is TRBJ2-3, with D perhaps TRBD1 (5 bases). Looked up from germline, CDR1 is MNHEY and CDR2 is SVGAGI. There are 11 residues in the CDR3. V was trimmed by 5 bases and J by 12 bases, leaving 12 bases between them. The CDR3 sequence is CASSLQGTQYF. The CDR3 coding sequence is TGTGCCAGCAGTCTTCAGGGTACTCAGTATTTT.

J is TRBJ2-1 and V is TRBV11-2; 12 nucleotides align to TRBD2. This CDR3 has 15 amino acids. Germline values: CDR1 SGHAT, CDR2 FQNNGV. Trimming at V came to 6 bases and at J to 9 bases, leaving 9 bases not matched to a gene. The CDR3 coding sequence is TGTGCCAGCAGTTCCCTAGCGGGAGGGCGGAGTGAGCAGTTCTTC. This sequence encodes CASSSLAGGRSEQFF.

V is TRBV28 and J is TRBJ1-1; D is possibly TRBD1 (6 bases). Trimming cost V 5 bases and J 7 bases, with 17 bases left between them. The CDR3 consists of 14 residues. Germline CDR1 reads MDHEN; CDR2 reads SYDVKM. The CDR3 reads CASSHRGFPFEAFF. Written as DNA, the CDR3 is TGTGCCAGCAGTCATAGGGGGTTCCCCTTTGAAGCTTTCTTT.

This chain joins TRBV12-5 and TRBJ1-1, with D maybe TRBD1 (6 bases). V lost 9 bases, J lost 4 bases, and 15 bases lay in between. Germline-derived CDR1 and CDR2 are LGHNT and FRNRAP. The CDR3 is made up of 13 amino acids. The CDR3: CASGTGLGTEAFF. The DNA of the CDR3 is TGTGCTAGCGGAACAGGGCTAGGCACTGAAGCTTTCTTT.

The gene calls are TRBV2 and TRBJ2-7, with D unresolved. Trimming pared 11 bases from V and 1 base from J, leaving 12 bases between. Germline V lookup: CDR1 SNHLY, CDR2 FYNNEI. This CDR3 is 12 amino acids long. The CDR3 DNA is TGTGCCTCCAAGTCGGGTTCCTACGAGCAGTACTTC. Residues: CASKSGSYEQYF.

The CDR3 is CASSRAVGGTEAFF. In DNA, the CDR3 is TGTGCCAGCAGCCGGGCCGTGGGGGGTACTGAAGCTTTCTTT. This chain joins TRBV14 and TRBJ1-1; D is perhaps TRBD1 (5 bases). Trimming stripped 4 bases from V and 5 bases from J, with 14 bases between. The germline CDR1 and CDR2 sequences are SGHDN and FVKESK. The CDR3 loop spans 14 amino acids.

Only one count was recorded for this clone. The CDR3 nucleotides are TGTGCCAGCAGGGCTACGGGACAGCCCAATCAGCCCCAGCATTTT. Translated, it gives CASRATGQPNQPQHF. The gene calls are TRBV28 and TRBJ1-5; 7 positions match TRBD1. CDR1 and CDR2 (germline): MDHEN, SYDVKM. With 6 bases clipped from V and 3 bases from J, the junction kept 8 bases outside the gene matches. The CDR3 is made up of 15 amino acids.

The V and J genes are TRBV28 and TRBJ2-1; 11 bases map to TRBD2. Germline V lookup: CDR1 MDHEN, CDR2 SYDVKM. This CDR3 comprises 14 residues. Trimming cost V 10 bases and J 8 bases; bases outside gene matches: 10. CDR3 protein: CATYSSGRLHEQFF. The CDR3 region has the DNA TGTGCCACCTATTCTAGCGGGAGGTTGCATGAGCAGTTCTTC.